This T cell receptor beta chain derives from a study of control samples from healthy donors and cancer patients (dated by TCRdb to the early 2020s). On this clone itself: The antigen it binds to is not known. No base qualities exist here, and no much larger clone lies one base off it.

Trimming costs V 0 bases and J 9 bases, and their ends lie 13 bases apart. As encoded in the germline V gene, CDR1 is SGHDT while CDR2 is YYEEEE. Its CDR3 holds 14 amino acids, cysteine through phenylalanine. The CDR3 DNA has 42 bases and is translated from base 1. Libraries were prepared through the immunoSEQ multiplex PCR assay. TCRdb provides this immuneACCESS table in a form limited to in-frame rearrangements. Some clones are lacking; in checked studies, under half of them reflect an unresolved V gene, and why the rest are absent is not known. The sample includes 93,000 or so clones, with around 89% observed a single time. The ten largest clones capture over 15% of the sample.

Here the chain combines TRBV5-6 and TRBJ1-5; there is no confident call for the D gene. The specimen sequenced was PBMCs. The sequence was collected from a man aged 60-69 years with lung cancer. For the CDR3, the sequence is CASSLGRFSGPQHF. The DNA sequence follows: TGTGCCAGCAGCTTGGGCAGGTTCTCAGGGCCCCAGCATTTT.